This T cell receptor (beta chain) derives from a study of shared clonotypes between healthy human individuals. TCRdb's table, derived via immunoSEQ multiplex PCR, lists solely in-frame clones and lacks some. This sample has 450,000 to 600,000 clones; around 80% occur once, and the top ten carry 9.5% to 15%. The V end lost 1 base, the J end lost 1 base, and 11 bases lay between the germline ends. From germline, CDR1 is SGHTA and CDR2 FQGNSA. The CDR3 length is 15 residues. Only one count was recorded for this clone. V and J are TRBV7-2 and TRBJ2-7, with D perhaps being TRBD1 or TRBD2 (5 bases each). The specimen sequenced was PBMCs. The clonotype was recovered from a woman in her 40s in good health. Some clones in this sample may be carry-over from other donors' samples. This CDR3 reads CASSLGTWGSYEQYF. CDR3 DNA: TGTGCCAGCAGCTTAGGGACTTGGGGGTCCTACGAGCAGTACTTC.